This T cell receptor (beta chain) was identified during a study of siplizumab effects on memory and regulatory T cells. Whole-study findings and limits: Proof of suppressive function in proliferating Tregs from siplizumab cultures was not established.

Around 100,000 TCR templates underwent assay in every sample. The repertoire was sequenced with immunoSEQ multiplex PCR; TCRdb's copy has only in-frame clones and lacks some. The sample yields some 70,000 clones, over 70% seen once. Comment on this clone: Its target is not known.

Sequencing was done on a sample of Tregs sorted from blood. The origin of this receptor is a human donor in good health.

Here the CDR3 DNA reads TGCGCCAGCAGCCAAGTGGTCCAGGGGAGAAACTATGGCTACACCTTC. Translating it yields CASSQVVQGRNYGYTF. The genes are TRBV4-1 and TRBJ1-2; D perhaps matches TRBD1 (6 bases). V was pared by 1 base and J by 2 bases, with 14 bases between. Germline V gives CDR1 MGHRA, CDR2 YSYEKL. The CDR3 is 16 residues long.